Listed below are T cell receptor beta chains from one sample, sequenced in a study of siplizumab effects on memory and regulatory T cells. Sequencing used immunoSEQ multiplex PCR; TCRdb keeps in-frame clones, though not all of them. The sample consists of about 120,000 clones, around 94% of them appearing once. The source material was non-Treg CD4+ T cells sorted from blood. These receptors were obtained from a human donor in good health. CDR3s include the opening cysteine and the closing phenylalanine or tryptophan. Fields, in order: CDR3 protein, V gene, J gene.

CDR3: CASRNTGTGHGYTF
V: TRBV2
J: TRBJ1-2

CDR3: CAAAGGGDEQFF
V: TRBV10-3
J: TRBJ2-1

CDR3: CASSRGGSNEKLFF
V: TRBV6-5
J: TRBJ1-4

CDR3: CASSLEITGELFF
V: TRBV5-1
J: TRBJ2-2

CDR3: CASTPFQLGAEQYF
V: TRBV6-6
J: TRBJ2-7

CDR3: CSVVSFEAFF
V: TRBV29-1
J: TRBJ1-1

CDR3: CASSLVFSTGEQYF
V: TRBV7-6
J: TRBJ2-7

CDR3: CASGGWALQGRGNTIYF
V: TRBV12-5
J: TRBJ1-3

CDR3: CASSRGTQETQYF
V: TRBV5-1
J: TRBJ2-5

CDR3: CASRRGLAGSYEQYF
V: TRBV6-6
J: TRBJ2-7

CDR3: CASSMRTGGSYEQYF
V: TRBV19
J: TRBJ2-7

CDR3: CASSLDLTNTEAFF
V: TRBV11-2
J: TRBJ1-1

CDR3: CASSPETGQETQYF
V: TRBV5-1
J: TRBJ2-5

CDR3: CASSRLTGGGTDTQYF
V: TRBV7-7
J: TRBJ2-3

CDR3: CASSTTSGVYNEQFF
V: TRBV7-3
J: TRBJ2-1

CDR3: CASGLVTGTTYNEQFF
V: TRBV12-5
J: TRBJ2-1

CDR3: CASSSQGTQPQHF
V: TRBV28
J: TRBJ1-5

CDR3: CASSLEGGRSETQYF
V: TRBV5-1
J: TRBJ2-5

CDR3: CASSPQRDQPQHF
V: TRBV18
J: TRBJ1-5

CDR3: CASSTDSSNQPQHF
V: TRBV7-2
J: TRBJ1-5

CDR3: CASSQAIPVSTDTQYF
V: TRBV4-1
J: TRBJ2-3

CDR3: CASSLGGSSGNTIYF
V: TRBV27
J: TRBJ1-3

CDR3: CASSLRDRHSTDTQYF
V: TRBV7-2
J: TRBJ2-3

CDR3: CASSNPGEQYF
V: TRBV6-5
J: TRBJ2-7

CDR3: CASLVREAGAYGYTF
V: TRBV19
J: TRBJ1-2

CDR3: CATSSAGERRNEQFF
V: TRBV15
J: TRBJ2-1

CDR3: CASNYYREAGNQPQHF
V: TRBV5-4
J: TRBJ1-5

CDR3: CASSFRQPGDYGYTF
V: TRBV7-2
J: TRBJ1-2

CDR3: CASSLALASYEQYF
V: TRBV7-9
J: .

CDR3: CASRTGQGGSYGYTF
V: TRBV6-1
J: TRBJ1-2

CDR3: CASSSGTGSAGANVLTF
V: TRBV4-2
J: TRBJ2-6

CDR3: CASSHSLGGYTF
V: TRBV14
J: TRBJ1-2

CDR3: CASSSRLAGHTDTQYF
V: TRBV27
J: TRBJ2-3

CDR3: CASSVDPGGGYNEQFF
V: TRBV9
J: TRBJ2-1

CDR3: CASSLKRGGRYEQYF
V: TRBV13
J: TRBJ2-7

CDR3: CASSEARGTGNYEQYF
V: TRBV2
J: TRBJ2-7

CDR3: CASSQEPDASSYEQYF
V: TRBV4-1
J: TRBJ2-7

CDR3: CASSLGLVNTEAFF
V: TRBV7-2
J: TRBJ1-1

CDR3: CASSPEGGTQYF
V: TRBV9
J: TRBJ2-5

CDR3: CASSERGGMNTEAFF
V: TRBV5-1
J: TRBJ1-1

CDR3: CASSLGRSTDTQYF
V: TRBV5-1
J: TRBJ2-3